Listed below are T cell receptor beta chains from one sample, sequenced in a study of identifying expanded T cells in peripheral blood. Only in-frame clones appear in the TCRdb table, and some are missing; sequencing was by immunoSEQ multiplex PCR. The data show 70,000 or so clones, 90% seen once. The source material was blood. These receptors all come from a person aged 18 to 70 in good health. Each CDR3 is given with its conserved first and last residue. A D gene is named only where the DNA matches it firmly. Size is stated for part of the rows, as once, few or many counts, or as a class when the clone is expanded.

V gene,J gene,clone size,D gene,CDR3 protein,CDR3 DNA
TRBV11-2,TRBJ2-3,-,-,CASSFHRLEPSTDTQYF,TGTGCCAGCAGCTTCCACAGACTGGAACCTAGCACAGATACGCAGTATTTT
TRBV9,TRBJ2-3,-,TRBD2,CASSVEALAASTDTQYF,TGTGCCAGCAGCGTAGAGGCCCTAGCGGCTAGCACAGATACGCAGTATTTT
TRBV29-1,TRBJ2-1,-,-,CSVGADNEQFF,TGCAGCGTTGGAGCGGACAATGAGCAGTTCTTC
TRBV28,TRBJ2-3,-,-,CASSHPPDTQYF,TGTGCCAGCAGTCATCCTCCTGATACGCAGTATTTT
TRBV4-2,TRBJ1-4,-,-,CASSQDPPVRGRNEKLFF,TGTGCCAGCAGCCAAGACCCTCCGGTGAGGGGGAGAAATGAAAAACTGTTTTTT
TRBV15,TRBJ2-2,-,TRBD1,CATSTPGQANFSGELFF,TGTGCCACCAGCACTCCGGGACAGGCAAATTTTTCCGGGGAGCTGTTTTTT
TRBV4-3,TRBJ1-1,-,-,CASSQTGNTEAFF,TGCGCCAGCAGCCAAACGGGAAACACTGAAGCTTTCTTT
TRBV7-8,TRBJ1-1,-,-,CASSSHRGSWEGTEAFF,TGTGCCAGCAGCTCCCATAGGGGGTCCTGGGAAGGCACTGAAGCTTTCTTT
TRBV20-1,TRBJ1-1,few,-,CSASPETEAFF,TGCAGTGCTAGCCCCGAGACTGAAGCTTTCTTT
TRBV7-9,TRBJ2-1,once,-,CASSSGQSYNEQFF,TGTGCCAGCAGTTCAGGACAGTCCTACAATGAGCAGTTCTTC
TRBV4-2,TRBJ1-6,-,-,CASSQGQGFDNSPLHF,TGTGCCAGCAGCCAAGGTCAGGGATTTGATAATTCACCCCTCCACTTT
TRBV27,TRBJ2-7,once,-,CASSFKAGRSYEQYF,TGTGCCAGCAGTTTTAAGGCGGGTCGCTCCTACGAGCAGTACTTC
TRBV7-8,TRBJ2-1,once,TRBD1,CASSSLTGGVYNEQFF,TGTGCCAGCAGCTCGCTTACAGGGGGCGTTTACAATGAGCAGTTCTTC
TRBV2,TRBJ1-3,-,-,CASIMGGYSGNTIYF,TGTGCCAGCATTATGGGGGGCTACTCTGGAAACACCATATATTTT
TRBV18,TRBJ2-2,-,-,CASSPQGTGELFF,TGTGCCAGCTCACCCCAGGGAACCGGGGAGCTGTTTTTT
TRBV10-2,TRBJ1-2,-,-,CASSEGQPGTNGYTF,TGCGCCAGCAGTGAAGGACAGCCTGGCACTAATGGCTACACCTTC
TRBV18,TRBJ2-2,-,-,CASSPDSVTGELFF,TGTGCCAGCTCACCTGACAGCGTGACCGGGGAGCTGTTTTTT